These 3 T cell receptor beta chains share one sample of origin, sequenced in a study of blood T cells in healthy people across ages. A second PCR of about 7 to 12 cycles used a sample-barcoded 5' primer and a J-beta primer mix. In TCRdb, the 5' RACE reads were re-called with MiXCR into one record per CDR3 protein. The sample holds approximately 1.5 million distinct CDR3 sequences, about 31% seen once. The specimen sequenced was blood. Source of these receptors: a woman aged 25 to 39 in good health.

The V call is TRBV20-1, the J call TRBJ1-1, with D tentatively TRBD1 (6 bases). CDR1 DFQATT and CDR2 SNEGSKA come from the germline V gene (reference sequence). Trimming removed 6 bases from V and 4 bases from J, with 24 bases in between. This CDR3 region has 16 residues. This CDR3 reads CSANKGELIRGTEAFF. CDR3 coding DNA: TGCAGTGCGAATAAGGGGGAGCTGATACGAGGCACTGAAGCTTTCTTT.

The sample holds a few counts of this clonotype. The chain has TRBV30 and TRBJ2-2; no clear D gene. This CDR3 comprises 13 residues. Germline lookup yields CDR1 GTSNPN and CDR2 SVGIG (reference sequence). V lost 3 bases to trimming and J lost 3 bases, with 8 bases between them. The CDR3 sequence is CAWRDEYTGELFF. CDR3 sequence (DNA): TGTGCCTGGAGGGACGAGTACACCGGGGAGCTGTTTTTT.

In this sample, this clonotype turned up a few times. V gene TRBV15 combines with J gene TRBJ1-1; no definite D call. CDR1 and CDR2 (germline): LNHNV, YYDKDF (reference sequence). V was clipped by 0 bases and J by 5 bases, with 4 bases between them. This CDR3 is 12 amino acids long. CDR3 region: CATSREYTEAFF. The CDR3 coding sequence is TGTGCCACCAGCAGAGAATATACTGAAGCTTTCTTT.